This T cell receptor beta chain was sequenced in a study of beta chain features in type 1 diabetes. Study-wide results and limits: A greater similarity of naive, central memory and Treg TCRB repertoires was seen among patients than among healthy donors. When Type 1 diabetes patients were examined, their TCRB CDR3s proved moderately but significantly shorter in all four CD4+ subsets.

This clone was picked up many times. Antigen: not known. The germline V and J ends were trimmed by 4 bases and 2 bases, with 8 bases remaining between them. This CDR3 is 12 amino acids long. CDR1 and CDR2 from the germline V gene are SQVTM and ANQGSEA. Reverse transcribing all isolated RNA meant expressed TCRB transcripts were sequenced. The method was immunoSEQ multiplex PCR; TCRdb's version includes in-frame clones alone and lacks a portion of them. The table has around 250,000 clones, around 15% seen once. It was via CD45RO/CCR7/CD25/CD127/CD95/CD27 that CD4+ naive, central memory, regulatory and stem cell-like memory cells were sorted. Sorted populations were all over 95% pure.

This receptor was identified in a man aged 25-45 years with type 1 diabetes. The chain has TRBV29-1 and TRBJ2-5; D call uncertain. Sequencing was done on a sample of naive CD4+ T cells from blood. The DNA for the CDR3 is TGCAGCGTTGTGGGCAAGCAAGAGACCCAGTACTTC. The encoded protein is CSVVGKQETQYF.